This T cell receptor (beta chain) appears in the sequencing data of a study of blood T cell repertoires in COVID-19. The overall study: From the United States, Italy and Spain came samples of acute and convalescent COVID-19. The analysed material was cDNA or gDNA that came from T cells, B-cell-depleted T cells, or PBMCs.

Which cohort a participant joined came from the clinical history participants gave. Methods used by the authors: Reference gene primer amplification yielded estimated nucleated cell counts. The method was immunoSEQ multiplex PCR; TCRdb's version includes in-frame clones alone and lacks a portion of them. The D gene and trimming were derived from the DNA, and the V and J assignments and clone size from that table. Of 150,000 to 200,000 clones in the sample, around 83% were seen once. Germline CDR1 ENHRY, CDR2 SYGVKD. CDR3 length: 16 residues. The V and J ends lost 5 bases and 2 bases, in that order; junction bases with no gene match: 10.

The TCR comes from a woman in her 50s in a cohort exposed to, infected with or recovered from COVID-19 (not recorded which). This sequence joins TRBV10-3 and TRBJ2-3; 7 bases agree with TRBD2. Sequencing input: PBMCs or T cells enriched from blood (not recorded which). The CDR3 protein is CAISPVGGVITDTQYF. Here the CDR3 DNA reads TGTGCCATCAGTCCCGTGGGAGGGGTTATCACAGATACGCAGTATTTT.